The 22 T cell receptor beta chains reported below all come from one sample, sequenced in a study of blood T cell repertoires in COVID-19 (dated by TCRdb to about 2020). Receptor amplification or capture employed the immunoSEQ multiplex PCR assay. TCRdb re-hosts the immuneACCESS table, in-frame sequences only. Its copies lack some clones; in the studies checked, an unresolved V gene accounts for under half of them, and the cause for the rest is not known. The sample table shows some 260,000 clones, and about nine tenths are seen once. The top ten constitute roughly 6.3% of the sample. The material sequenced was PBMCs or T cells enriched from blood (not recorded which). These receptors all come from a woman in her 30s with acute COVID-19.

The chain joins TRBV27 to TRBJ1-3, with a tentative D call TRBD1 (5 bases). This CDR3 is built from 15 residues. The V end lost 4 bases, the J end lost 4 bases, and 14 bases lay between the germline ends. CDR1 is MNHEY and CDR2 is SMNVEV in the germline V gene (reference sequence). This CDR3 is CASSSGTDAGNTIYF. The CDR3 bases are TGTGCCAGCAGTTCGGGGACTGACGCAGGAAACACCATATATTTT.

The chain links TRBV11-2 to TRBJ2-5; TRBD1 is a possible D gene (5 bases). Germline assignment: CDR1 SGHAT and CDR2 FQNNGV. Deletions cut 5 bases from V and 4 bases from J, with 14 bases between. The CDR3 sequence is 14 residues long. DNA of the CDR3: TGTGCCAGCAGCCAAGGGGCCGTAGGAGAGACCCAGTACTTC. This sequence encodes CASSQGAVGETQYF.

Here the CDR3 reads CATSNTGTGRNTIYF. Written as DNA, the CDR3 is TGTGCCACCAGCAATACCGGGACAGGGCGAAACACCATATATTTT. The rearrangement joins TRBV15 to TRBJ1-3; TRBD1 matches 9 bases. V shed 4 bases and J 5 bases; nucleotides not matched to a gene: 6. Germline V gene lookup returns CDR1 LNHNV and CDR2 YYDKDF (reference sequence). This CDR3 has 15 residues.

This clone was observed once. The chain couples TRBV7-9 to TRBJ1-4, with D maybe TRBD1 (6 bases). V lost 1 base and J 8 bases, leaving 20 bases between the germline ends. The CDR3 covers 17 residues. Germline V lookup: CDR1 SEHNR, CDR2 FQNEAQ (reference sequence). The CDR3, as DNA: TGTGCCAGCAGCTTAGATGGGCTGCCAAAGAGGGGGGAAAAACTGTTTTTT. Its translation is CASSLDGLPKRGEKLFF. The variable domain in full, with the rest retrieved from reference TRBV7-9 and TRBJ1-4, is DTGVSQNPRHKITKRGQNVTFRCDPISEHNRLYWYRQTLGQGPEFLTYFQNEAQLEKSRLLSDRFSAERPKGSFSTLEIQRTEQGDSAMYLCASSLDGLPKRGEKLFFGSGTQLSVL.

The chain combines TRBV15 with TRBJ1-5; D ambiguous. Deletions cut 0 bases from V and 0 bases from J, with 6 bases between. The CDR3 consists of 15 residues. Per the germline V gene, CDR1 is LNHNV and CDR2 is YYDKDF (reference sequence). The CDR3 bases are TGTGCCACCAGCAGAGATCGGGATAGCAATCAGCCCCAGCATTTT. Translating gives CATSRDRDSNQPQHF. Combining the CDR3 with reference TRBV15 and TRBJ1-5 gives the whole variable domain DAMVIQNPRYQVTQFGKPVTLSCSQTLNHNVMYWYQQKSSQAPKLLFHYYDKDFNNEADTPDNFQSRRPNTSFCFLDIRSPGLGDTAMYLCATSRDRDSNQPQHFGDGTRLSIL.

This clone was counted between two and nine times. This CDR3 reads CASNQRTSGRADEQYF. CDR3 nucleotide sequence: TGTGCCAGTAACCAACGGACTAGCGGGAGAGCCGACGAGCAGTACTTC. The rearrangement joins TRBV19 to TRBJ2-7; 13 nucleotides match TRBD2. This CDR3 comprises 16 residues. V shed 7 bases, J shed 5 bases, and the junction held 11 bases outside the gene matches. Germline V CDR1 and CDR2: LNHDA, SQIVND (reference sequence). Supplemented by reference TRBV19 and TRBJ2-7, the full variable domain reads DGGITQSPKYLFRKEGQNVTLSCEQNLNHDAMYWYRQDPGQGLRLIYYSQIVNDFQKGDIAEGYSVSREKKESFPLTVTSAQKNPTAFYLCASNQRTSGRADEQYFGPGTRLTVT.

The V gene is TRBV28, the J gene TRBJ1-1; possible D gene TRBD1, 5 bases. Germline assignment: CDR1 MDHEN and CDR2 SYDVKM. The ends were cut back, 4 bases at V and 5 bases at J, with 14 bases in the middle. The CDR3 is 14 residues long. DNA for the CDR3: TGTGCCAGCAGTTGGGGGGGTGGGAAAACTGAAGCTTTCTTT. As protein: CASSWGGGKTEAFF.

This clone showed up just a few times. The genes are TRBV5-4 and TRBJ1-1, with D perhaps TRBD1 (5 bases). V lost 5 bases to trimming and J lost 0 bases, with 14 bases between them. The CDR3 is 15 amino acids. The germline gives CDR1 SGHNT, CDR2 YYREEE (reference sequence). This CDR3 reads CASSSKSGLNTEAFF. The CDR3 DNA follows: TGTGCCAGCAGTTCGAAGTCAGGGTTGAACACTGAAGCTTTCTTT.

For the CDR3, the DNA is TGTGCCAGCAGTTCTAGCGGGAGACCACCCCACAATGAGCAGTTCTTC. Amino acid sequence: CASSSSGRPPHNEQFF. This chain joins TRBV28 and TRBJ2-1, with 10 bases that match TRBD2. Losses at the gene ends were 4 bases for V and 5 bases for J; bases not matched to a gene: 8. The CDR3 is 16 amino acids. Per germline, CDR1 MDHEN and CDR2 SYDVKM.

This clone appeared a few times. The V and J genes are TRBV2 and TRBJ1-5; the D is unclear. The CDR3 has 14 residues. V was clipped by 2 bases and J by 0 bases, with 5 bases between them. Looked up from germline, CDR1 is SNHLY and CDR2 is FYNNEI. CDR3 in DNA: TGTGCCAGCAGTGAACCCTATAGCAATCAGCCCCAGCATTTT. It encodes CASSEPYSNQPQHF.

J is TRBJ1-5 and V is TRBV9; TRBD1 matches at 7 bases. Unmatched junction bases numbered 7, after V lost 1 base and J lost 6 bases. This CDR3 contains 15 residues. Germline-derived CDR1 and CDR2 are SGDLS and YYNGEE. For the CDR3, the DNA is TGTGCCAGCAGCGTAACAGGGGACGACGGTCAGCCCCAGCATTTT. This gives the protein CASSVTGDDGQPQHF.

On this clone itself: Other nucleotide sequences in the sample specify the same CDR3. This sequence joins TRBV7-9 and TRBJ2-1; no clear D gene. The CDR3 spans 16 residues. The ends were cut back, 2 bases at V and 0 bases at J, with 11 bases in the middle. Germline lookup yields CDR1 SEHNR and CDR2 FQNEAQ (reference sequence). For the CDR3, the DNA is TGTGCCAGCAGCTTATTAGACACGAGCTCCTACAATGAGCAGTTCTTC. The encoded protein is CASSLLDTSSYNEQFF.

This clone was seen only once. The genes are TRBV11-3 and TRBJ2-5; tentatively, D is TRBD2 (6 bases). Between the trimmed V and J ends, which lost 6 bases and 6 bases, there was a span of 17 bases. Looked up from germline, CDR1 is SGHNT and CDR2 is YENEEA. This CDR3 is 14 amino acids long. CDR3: CASSSGPPTKTQYF. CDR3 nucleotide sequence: TGTGCCAGCAGTAGCGGCCCTCCGACGAAGACCCAGTACTTC.

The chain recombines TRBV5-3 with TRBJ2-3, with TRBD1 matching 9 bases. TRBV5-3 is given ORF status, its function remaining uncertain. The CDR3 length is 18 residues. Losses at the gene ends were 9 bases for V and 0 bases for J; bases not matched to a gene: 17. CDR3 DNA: TGTGCCAACCTGACCGGGACAGGGCTGCTTGGTAGCACAGATACGCAGTATTTT. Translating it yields CANLTGTGLLGSTDTQYF.

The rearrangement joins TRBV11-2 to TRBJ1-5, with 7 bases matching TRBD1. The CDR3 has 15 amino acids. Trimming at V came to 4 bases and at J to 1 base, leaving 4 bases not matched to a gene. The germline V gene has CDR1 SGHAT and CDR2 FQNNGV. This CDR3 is CASSSSGGSNQPQHF. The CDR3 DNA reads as TGTGCCAGCAGCTCCTCAGGGGGAAGCAATCAGCCCCAGCATTTT.

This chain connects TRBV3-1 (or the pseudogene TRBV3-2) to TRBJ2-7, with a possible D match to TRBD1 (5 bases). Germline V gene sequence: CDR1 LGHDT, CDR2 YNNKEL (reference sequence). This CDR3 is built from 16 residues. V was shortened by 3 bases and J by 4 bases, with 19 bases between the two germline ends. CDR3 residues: CASSQAQGRRPYEQYF. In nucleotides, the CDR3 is TGTGCCAGCAGCCAGGCCCAGGGCAGGAGACCTTACGAGCAGTACTTC.

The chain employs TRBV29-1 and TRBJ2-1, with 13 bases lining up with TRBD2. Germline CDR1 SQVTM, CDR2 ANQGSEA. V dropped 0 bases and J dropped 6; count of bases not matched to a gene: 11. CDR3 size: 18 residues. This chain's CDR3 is CSVEDLWTSGRKGNEQFF. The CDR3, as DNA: TGCAGCGTTGAAGATCTTTGGACTAGCGGGAGAAAGGGCAATGAGCAGTTCTTC.

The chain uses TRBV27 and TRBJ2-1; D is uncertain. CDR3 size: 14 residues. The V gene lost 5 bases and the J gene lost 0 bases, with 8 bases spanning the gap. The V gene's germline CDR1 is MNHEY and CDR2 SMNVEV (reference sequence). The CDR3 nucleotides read TGTGCCAGCAGTCATCGAGGCTCCTACAATGAGCAGTTCTTC. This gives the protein CASSHRGSYNEQFF.

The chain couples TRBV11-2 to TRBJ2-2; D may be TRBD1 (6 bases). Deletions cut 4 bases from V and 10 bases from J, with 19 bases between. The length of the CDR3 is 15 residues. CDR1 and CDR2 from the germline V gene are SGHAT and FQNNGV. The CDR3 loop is CASSSGQRPGEELFF. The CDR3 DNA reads TGTGCCAGCAGCTCCGGACAGAGGCCAGGAGAGGAGCTGTTTTTT. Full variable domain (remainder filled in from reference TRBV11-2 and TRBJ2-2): EAGVAQSPRYKIIEKRQSVAFWCNPISGHATLYWYQQILGQGPKLLIQFQNNGVVDDSQLPKDRFSAERLKGVDSTLKIQPAKLEDSAVYLCASSSGQRPGEELFFGEGSRLTVL.

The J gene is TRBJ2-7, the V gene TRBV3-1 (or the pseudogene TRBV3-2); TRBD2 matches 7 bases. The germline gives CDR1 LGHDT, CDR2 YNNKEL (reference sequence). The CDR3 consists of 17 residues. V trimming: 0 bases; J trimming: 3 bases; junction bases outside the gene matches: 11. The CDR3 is CASSQDRTSLNRYEQYF. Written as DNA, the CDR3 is TGTGCCAGCAGCCAAGATCGGACTAGTCTAAACCGCTACGAGCAGTACTTC.

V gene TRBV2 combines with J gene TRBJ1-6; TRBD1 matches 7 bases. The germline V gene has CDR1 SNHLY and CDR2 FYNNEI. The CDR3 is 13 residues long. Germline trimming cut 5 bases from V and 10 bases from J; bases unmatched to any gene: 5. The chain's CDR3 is CASSLEGGSPLHF. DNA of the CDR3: TGTGCCAGCAGTTTGGAAGGGGGCTCACCCCTCCACTTT.

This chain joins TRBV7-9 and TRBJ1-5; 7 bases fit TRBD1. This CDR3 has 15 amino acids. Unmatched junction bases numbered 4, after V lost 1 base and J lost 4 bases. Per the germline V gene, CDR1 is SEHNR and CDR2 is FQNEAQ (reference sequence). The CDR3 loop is CASSLGQGLNQPQHF. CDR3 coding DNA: TGTGCCAGCAGCTTAGGACAGGGCTTAAATCAGCCCCAGCATTTT.